Each of the 28 T cell receptor beta chains below was sequenced from the same sample in a study of T cells after yellow fever vaccination. TCRdb re-called the 5' RACE reads through MiXCR, storing one row per CDR3 protein. The sample records 300,000 to 350,000 distinct CDR3 sequences, around 10% being singletons. Source: CD4+ T cells sorted from PBMCs, taken 45 days after the yellow fever booster vaccination. These receptor sequences come from a man in his late teens or twenties who received the YFV17D yellow fever vaccine.

The CDR3: CASSQATGVKDTQYF. Written as DNA, the CDR3 is TGCGCCAGCAGCCAAGCCACAGGAGTCAAGGATACGCAGTATTTT. V usage is TRBV4-1 and J usage is TRBJ2-3; possibly TRBD1 for D (5 bases). Trimming pared 1 base from V and 6 bases from J, leaving 14 bases between. Germline CDR1 reads MGHRA; CDR2 reads YSYEKL. The CDR3 has 15 amino acids.

The J gene is TRBJ1-1, the V gene TRBV12-3 or TRBV12-4; D gene uncertain. V lost 2 bases and J 9 bases, leaving 10 bases between the germline ends. The CDR3 runs to 12 residues. The CDR3 loop reads CASSLKDLQAFF. DNA for the CDR3: TGTGCCAGCAGTTTAAAAGATCTCCAAGCTTTCTTT.

J is TRBJ2-6 and V is TRBV6-5; 9 bases map to TRBD1. CDR3 length: 20 residues. V shed 2 bases, J shed 2 bases, and the junction held 13 bases outside the gene matches. Germline-derived CDR1 and CDR2 are MNHEY and SVGAGI. CDR3 coding DNA: TGTGCCAGCAGTTACCTCACGACAGGGGGGAATTTCCCTGGGGCCAACGTCCTGACTTTC. Its translation is CASSYLTTGGNFPGANVLTF.

The CDR3 DNA sequence: TGTGCCAGCAGTTACGGGGAAGGCGAGCAGTACTTC. This codes for CASSYGEGEQYF. The V call is TRBV6-5, the J call TRBJ2-7; D gene ambiguous. This CDR3 is built from 12 residues. With 2 bases removed from V and 6 bases from J, the gap between germline ends came to 8 bases. Germline CDR1 MNHEY, CDR2 SVGAGI.

The table lists this clonotype with a few counts. The genes are TRBV20-1 and TRBJ1-2; TRBD1 matches at 7 bases. The CDR3 runs to 12 residues. V shed 6 bases, J shed 2 bases, and the junction held 3 bases outside the gene matches. Germline CDR1 DFQATT, CDR2 SNEGSKA (reference sequence). In DNA form, the CDR3 reads TGCAGTGCGGCGACAGGGAACTATGGCTACACCTTC. Translated: CSAATGNYGYTF.

As DNA, the CDR3 is TGTGCCAGCAGCGAGACTAGCTACAATGAGCAGTTCTTC. Protein: CASSETSYNEQFF. The V gene is TRBV5-4, the J gene TRBJ2-1, with D perhaps TRBD2 (6 bases). CDR1 is SGHNT and CDR2 is YYREEE in the germline V gene (reference sequence). The V and J ends lost 4 bases and 3 bases respectively, with 8 bases between them. The CDR3 is 13 amino acids.

Many counts were recorded for this clonotype. V usage is TRBV9 and J usage is TRBJ2-1, with 9 nucleotides matching TRBD2. Germline V gives CDR1 SGDLS, CDR2 YYNGEE. This CDR3 spans 15 amino acids. With V trimmed by 4 bases and J by 2 bases, 4 bases remained unmatched. The CDR3: CASSLSGGPYNEQFF. The DNA for the CDR3 is TGTGCCAGCAGCCTTAGCGGGGGTCCCTACAATGAGCAGTTCTTC.

The rearrangement links TRBV12-3 or TRBV12-4 to TRBJ1-2, with D uncertain. The CDR3 has 15 residues. The V end was cut by 8 bases, the J end by 2 bases, with 18 bases between. CDR3 sequence: CASSPMVVENYGYTF. CDR3 nucleotide sequence: TGTGCCAGCTCCCCGATGGTTGTAGAGAACTATGGCTACACCTTC.

This clonotype was recorded a few times. This chain links TRBV11-2 with TRBJ1-2; TRBD1 aligns across 7 bases. Germline CDR1 and CDR2: SGHAT and FQNNGV. The CDR3 length is 12 residues. V shed 5 bases, J shed 8 bases, and the junction held 5 bases outside the gene matches. The CDR3, as DNA: TGTGCCAGCAGCGCTACAGGGGCCGGCTACACCTTC. Protein: CASSATGAGYTF. Together with reference TRBV11-2 and TRBJ1-2, the CDR3 gives the full variable domain: EAGVAQSPRYKIIEKRQSVAFWCNPISGHATLYWYQQILGQGPKLLIQFQNNGVVDDSQLPKDRFSAERLKGVDSTLKIQPAKLEDSAVYLCASSATGAGYTFGSGTRLTVV.

This clonotype has just a few counts. The rearrangement uses TRBV24-1 and TRBJ1-2; the D is unclear. Germline CDR1 reads KGHDR; CDR2 reads SFDVKD. This CDR3 region has 13 residues. V was shortened by 4 bases and J by 5 bases, with 10 bases between the two germline ends. CDR3 in DNA: TGTGCCACCAGTGACGCACACAGATATGGCTACACCTTC. Its translation: CATSDAHRYGYTF.

V is TRBV7-9 and J is TRBJ1-6; the D gene is possibly TRBD1 (6 bases). Germline CDR1 reads SEHNR; CDR2 reads FQNEAQ (reference sequence). Trimming shortened V by 5 bases and J by 14 bases, and 10 bases separated the two germline ends. This CDR3 contains 11 residues. The CDR3 sequence: CASSLGGSLHF. The CDR3 coding sequence is TGTGCCAGCAGCCTAGGGGGATCCCTCCACTTT.

This clonotype was seen a few times. The chain is built from TRBV6-2 or TRBV6-3 and TRBJ2-7, with 7 bases lining up with TRBD1. The trim removed 2 bases at V and 12 bases at J, leaving 7 bases unmatched. CDR3 size: 12 residues. Germline loops: CDR1 MNHEY, CDR2 SVGEGT. The CDR3 nucleotides are TGTGCCAGCAGTTACGCGAGGGGACAGTGGTACTTC. This gives the protein CASSYARGQWYF.

This clonotype came up a few times. This chain uses TRBV6-6 with TRBJ1-2, with D hard to call. The germline CDR1 and CDR2 sequences are MNHNY and SVGAGI (reference sequence). The V gene lost 2 bases and the J gene lost 5 bases, with 21 bases spanning the gap. The CDR3 spans 17 residues. This CDR3 reads CASSYKSEATSPYGYTF. DNA of the CDR3: TGTGCCAGCAGTTACAAATCAGAGGCTACCTCCCCATATGGCTACACCTTC.

This clonotype has only a few counts. The V and J genes are TRBV6-2 or TRBV6-3 and TRBJ1-1; possibly TRBD1 for D (6 bases). The V gene lost 5 bases and the J gene lost 4 bases, with 17 bases spanning the gap. From germline, CDR1 is MNHEY and CDR2 SVGEGT. This CDR3 has 15 residues. CDR3 nucleotide sequence: TGTGCCAGCAGTCCCCTAGCAGGGGCGGGCACTGAAGCTTTCTTT. Its translation is CASSPLAGAGTEAFF.

This clonotype was observed at least ten times. This chain uses TRBV7-9 with TRBJ1-1, with D unclear. The V end was cut by 3 bases, the J end by 1 base, with 9 bases between. Germline CDR1 SEHNR, CDR2 FQNEAQ (reference sequence). The CDR3 length is 14 residues. The DNA for the CDR3 is TGTGCCAGCAGCTTGGAAGGATCGAACACTGAAGCTTTCTTT. This sequence encodes CASSLEGSNTEAFF. The full variable domain, in which reference TRBV7-9 and TRBJ1-1 provide the parts outside the CDR3, is DTGVSQNPRHKITKRGQNVTFRCDPISEHNRLYWYRQTLGQGPEFLTYFQNEAQLEKSRLLSDRFSAERPKGSFSTLEIQRTEQGDSAMYLCASSLEGSNTEAFFGQGTRLTVV.

The chain recombines TRBV20-1 with TRBJ2-5; possible D gene TRBD1, 6 bases. CDR3 length: 12 amino acids. Germline CDR1 DFQATT, CDR2 SNEGSKA (reference sequence). CDR3 loop: CSEPDSSGTQYF. CDR3 in DNA: TGCAGCGAGCCGGACAGCTCGGGGACCCAGTACTTC.

This clonotype has only a few counts. CDR3 nucleotides: TGCAGCGTTTACAGGGGGCAGGTAGATACGCAGTATTTT. This encodes CSVYRGQVDTQYF. The V and J genes are TRBV29-1 and TRBJ2-3; 9 bases align to TRBD1. Losses at the gene ends were 5 bases for V and 5 bases for J; bases not matched to a gene: 5. The germline V gene encodes CDR1 SQVTM and CDR2 ANQGSEA. The CDR3 has 13 amino acids.

The rearrangement links TRBV7-8 to TRBJ2-1, with D perhaps being TRBD1 or TRBD2 (6 bases each). V lost 5 bases to trimming and J lost 1 base, with 15 bases between them. The germline V gene encodes CDR1 SGHVS and CDR2 FQNEAQ. CDR3 length: 16 amino acids. DNA of the CDR3: TGTGCCAGCAGCCCTCTCCGGGGGCGATCCTACAATGAGCAGTTCTTC. This sequence encodes CASSPLRGRSYNEQFF. The full variable domain, its missing parts supplied by reference TRBV7-8 and TRBJ2-1, is GAGVSQSPRYKVAKRGQDVALRCDPISGHVSLFWYQQALGQGPEFLTYFQNEAQLDKSGLPSDRFFAERPEGSVSTLKIQRTQQEDSAVYLCASSPLRGRSYNEQFFGPGTRLTVL.

The J gene is TRBJ2-5, the V gene TRBV7-2; the D call may be TRBD1 or TRBD2 (6 bases each). V lost 6 bases and J lost 5, with 16 bases in between. CDR3 size: 14 residues. Germline CDR1 reads SGHTA; CDR2 reads FQGNSA. CDR3 protein: CASSPGGLGETQYF. For the CDR3, the DNA is TGTGCCAGCAGTCCCGGGGGCCTTGGGGAGACCCAGTACTTC.

This clonotype was recorded at least ten times. The rearrangement joins TRBV6-5 to TRBJ1-1, with 9 bases matching TRBD1. There are 15 residues in the CDR3. J lost 4 bases, V lost 4 bases, and 7 bases had no gene match. From germline, CDR1 is MNHEY and CDR2 SVGAGI. The CDR3 protein is CASSSRVTGGTEAFF. In nucleotides, the CDR3 is TGTGCCAGCAGTTCCCGGGTGACAGGGGGCACTGAAGCTTTCTTT.

This clonotype was counted between two and nine times. This chain uses TRBV6-6 with TRBJ2-3; TRBD2 might be the D (5 bases). Trimming left V 5 bases short and J 4 bases short, with 16 bases between. Germline-derived CDR1 and CDR2 are MNHNY and SVGAGI (reference sequence). This CDR3 has 15 amino acids. DNA of the CDR3: TGTGCCAGCAGTACCTCAGACAAGAGGGCAGATACGCAGTATTTT. This sequence encodes CASSTSDKRADTQYF.

V is TRBV5-4 and J is TRBJ2-2, with 8 bases fitting TRBD2. The CDR3 runs to 17 residues. The V and J ends lost 0 bases and 0 bases, in that order; junction bases with no gene match: 4. Per germline, CDR1 SGHNT and CDR2 YYREEE (reference sequence). CDR3 coding DNA: TGTGCCAGCAGCTTGGGAGCGGGGGCCGCGAACACCGGGGAGCTGTTTTTT. Amino acids: CASSLGAGAANTGELFF.

Only a few counts were recorded for this clonotype. This rearrangement joins TRBV10-1 to TRBJ2-2; D perhaps matches TRBD2 (6 bases). V dropped 5 bases and J dropped 4 bases, with 20 bases sitting between them. Germline values: CDR1 WNHNN, CDR2 SYGVQD (reference sequence). The CDR3 is 17 residues long. Here the CDR3 reads CASSRGKGIRSTGELFF. CDR3 nucleotides: TGCGCCAGCAGTCGGGGGAAGGGGATCCGGAGCACCGGGGAGCTGTTTTTT.

The CDR3 loop is CASSWAPGQGNTGELFF. The CDR3, as DNA: TGCGCCAGCAGCTGGGCACCGGGACAGGGTAACACCGGGGAGCTGTTTTTT. The chain uses TRBV5-1 and TRBJ2-2, with 9 positions matching TRBD1. The V segment lost 3 bases and the J segment 2 bases; nucleotides outside the gene matches: 8. CDR3 length: 17 amino acids. The germline CDR1 and CDR2 sequences are SGHRS and YFSETQ.

This clonotype was seen ten or more times. The rearrangement uses TRBV7-2 and TRBJ2-3, with 8 nucleotides matching TRBD2. The V gene end was trimmed by 7 bases and the J gene end by 8 bases; junction bases not matched to a gene: 17. Germline V gene lookup returns CDR1 SGHTA and CDR2 FQGNSA. The CDR3 contains 16 residues. Written as DNA, the CDR3 is TGTGCCAGCAACGAGCCCTTGGCCGGGGGGGCGGGTACGCAGTATTTT. This codes for CASNEPLAGGAGTQYF.

V usage is TRBV5-4 and J usage is TRBJ2-5; the D is unclear. The CDR3 sequence is 14 residues long. Trimming left V 1 base short and J 5 bases short, with 12 bases between. Per germline, CDR1 SGHNT and CDR2 YYREEE (reference sequence). Here the CDR3 DNA reads TGTGCCAGCAGCTTGACCGTGCGGCCGGAGACCCAGTACTTC. Translation: CASSLTVRPETQYF.

The chain links TRBV6-6 to TRBJ1-1; the D gene is possibly TRBD1 (5 bases). Trimming removed 5 bases at V and 4 bases at J, with 14 bases between. Per the germline V gene, CDR1 is MNHNY and CDR2 is SVGAGI (reference sequence). The CDR3 loop spans 14 amino acids. Here the CDR3 reads CASSRGTASTEAFF. The CDR3 DNA reads TGTGCCAGCAGTAGGGGAACGGCGTCCACTGAAGCTTTCTTT.

The rearrangement uses TRBV12-3 or TRBV12-4 and TRBJ2-7, with D perhaps assigned TRBD1 or TRBD2 (5 bases each). Trimming left V 5 bases short and J 4 bases short, with 15 bases between. The CDR3 loop spans 14 amino acids. CDR3 bases: TGTGCCAGCAGTCCCAGGGTTGGGGGTTACGAGCAGTACTTC. This encodes CASSPRVGGYEQYF.